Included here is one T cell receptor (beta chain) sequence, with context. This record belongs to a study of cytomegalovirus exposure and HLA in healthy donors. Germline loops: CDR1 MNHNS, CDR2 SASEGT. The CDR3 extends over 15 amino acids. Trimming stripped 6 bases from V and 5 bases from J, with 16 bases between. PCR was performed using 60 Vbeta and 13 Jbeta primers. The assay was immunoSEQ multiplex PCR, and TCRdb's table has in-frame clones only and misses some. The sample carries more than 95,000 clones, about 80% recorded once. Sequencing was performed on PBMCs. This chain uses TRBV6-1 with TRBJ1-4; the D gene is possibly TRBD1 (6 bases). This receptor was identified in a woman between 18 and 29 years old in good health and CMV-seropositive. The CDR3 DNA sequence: TGTGCCAGCAGCCCCACAGGGTGGTCGAATGAAAAACTGTTTTTT. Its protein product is CASSPTGWSNEKLFF.